This T cell receptor (beta chain) came from a study of blood T cells in healthy people across ages. Study-wide points: Possibly, changes in expanded clonotypes were confounded because donor CMV status was unknown. As naive T cell percentage varied, TCR beta diversity correlated strongly with it.

Next came a second PCR, run for about 6 to 11 cycles, which used a sample-barcoded 5' primer along with a J-beta primer mix. TCRdb re-called the 5' RACE reads through MiXCR, storing one row per CDR3 protein. The table has around 1,500,000 distinct CDR3 sequences, roughly 40% seen once. Peripheral blood, 9.5 to 10 milliliters per donor, was collected. A few counts support this clonotype. Its antigen is not known. This clonotype was sampled from a woman younger than 30 in good health. The source material was blood.

The CDR3 DNA reads TGTGCTAGTGGTTTGTCCCCGGGACTCGTCACCAATGAGCAGTTCTTC. Encoded protein: CASGLSPGLVTNEQFF. J is TRBJ2-1 and V is TRBV12-5; weak D call: TRBD2 (6 bases). From germline, CDR1 is LGHNT and CDR2 FRNRAP. The CDR3 is made up of 16 amino acids. The V end lost 2 bases, the J end lost 6 bases, and 17 bases lay between the germline ends.